The T cell receptor (beta chain) described here comes from a study of cytomegalovirus exposure and HLA in healthy donors. Study-wide points: Accounts indicate the classifier identified cytomegalovirus status with strong specificity and sensitivity. It was only CMV serostatus that was available as immune exposure information.

The PCR made use of 60 Vbeta and 13 Jbeta primers. This table comes from immunoSEQ multiplex PCR, and its TCRdb copy is limited to in-frame clones, with some not included. The data show roughly 80,000 clones, around two thirds seen once. Comments on this clone: Its antigen remains unidentified.

The V gene end was trimmed by 7 bases and the J gene end by 6 bases; junction bases not matched to a gene: 10. The CDR3 is made up of 13 amino acids. Per the germline V gene, CDR1 is SGHRS and CDR2 is YFSETQ. The genes are TRBV5-1 and TRBJ2-7; 7 nucleotides match TRBD2. Sequencing was carried out using PBMCs. The receptor was derived from a woman aged 45 to 65 in good health and CMV-seropositive. CDR3 residues: CASGGELRTEQYF. The CDR3 DNA is TGCGCCAGCGGGGGGGAACTCCGTACCGAGCAGTACTTC.